This entry lists 9 T cell receptor beta chains sequenced from one sample in a study of T-cell memory formation after mild COVID-19. TCRdb re-called the 5' RACE reads with MiXCR, one entry per CDR3 protein. Among 550,000 to 700,000 distinct CDR3 sequences listed, roughly 18% were seen once. Sequencing used PBMCs or a T cell subset sorted from them (not recorded which). All receptors come from an adult woman who had mild COVID-19 (a few samples of this study predate the infection). Cell type and time point are not known.

A few counts support this clonotype. V usage is TRBV3-1 and J usage is TRBJ1-5; the D gene is possibly TRBD1 (6 bases). The CDR3 is made up of 15 amino acids. V shed 4 bases and J shed 6 bases, with 16 bases lying between them. The V gene's germline CDR1 is LGHDT and CDR2 YNNKEL (reference sequence). The chain's CDR3 is CASSRGGRGGQPQHF. CDR3 nucleotides: TGTGCCAGCAGCCGGGGGGGGCGAGGAGGTCAGCCCCAGCATTTT.

This clonotype was counted only a few times. This chain uses TRBV3-1 with TRBJ2-7, with 7 bases lining up with TRBD1. CDR3 length: 16 amino acids. J gave up 2 bases and V 2 bases, and 9 bases lay outside the gene matches. Germline V gives CDR1 LGHDT, CDR2 YNNKEL (reference sequence). DNA of the CDR3: TGTGCCAGCAGCCAAATAAACCACAGGGGAACCTACGAGCAGTACTTC. Protein product: CASSQINHRGTYEQYF.

The chain employs TRBV7-9 and TRBJ2-7; no clear D. V dropped 2 bases and J dropped 7 bases, with 9 bases sitting between them. Germline-derived CDR1 and CDR2 are SEHNR and FQNEAQ (reference sequence). The CDR3 extends over 12 amino acids. CDR3 sequence (DNA): TGTGCCAGCAGCTTAATTCAGCAGGAGCAGTACTTC. Encoded protein: CASSLIQQEQYF.

The chain joins TRBV5-3 to TRBJ2-4; D remains ambiguous. TRBV5-3 is recorded as an ORF, its role being uncertain. Trimming stripped 1 base from V and 0 bases from J, with 2 bases between. The CDR3 covers 13 residues. The CDR3 loop is CARSLIAKNIQYF. CDR3 in DNA: TGTGCCAGAAGCTTGATAGCCAAAAACATTCAGTACTTC.

The chain links TRBV12-3 or TRBV12-4 to TRBJ2-3, with D unclear. Trimming removed 3 bases at V and 2 bases at J, with 15 bases between. The CDR3 runs 16 residues. This CDR3 reads CASSLALAGFTDTQYF. CDR3 DNA: TGTGCCAGCAGTTTGGCACTCGCAGGATTCACAGATACGCAGTATTTT.

This clonotype was observed a handful of times. The chain links TRBV7-2 to TRBJ2-1, with D possibly being TRBD1 (7 bases). Germline V gene data show CDR1 as SGHTA and CDR2 as FQGNSA. V was shortened by 4 bases and J by 4 bases, with 17 bases between the two germline ends. The CDR3 contains 16 residues. The CDR3 region is CASSSTTGRLYNEQFF. For the CDR3, the DNA is TGTGCCAGCAGCTCCACGACAGGGAGGCTTTACAATGAGCAGTTCTTC. Based on the CDR3 plus reference TRBV7-2 and TRBJ2-1, the full variable domain is GAGVSQSPSNKVTEKGKDVELRCDPISGHTALYWYRQSLGQGLEFLIYFQGNSAPDKSGLPSDRFSAERTGGSVSTLTIQRTQQEDSAVYLCASSSTTGRLYNEQFFGPGTRLTVL.

A few counts support this clonotype. The chain has TRBV30 and TRBJ1-1, with D hard to call. Trimming removed 2 bases at V and 3 bases at J, with 19 bases between. The CDR3 covers 16 residues. Per germline, CDR1 GTSNPN and CDR2 SVGIG (reference sequence). The CDR3 DNA sequence: TGTGCCTGGAGTTTACCTTCATGGAGGAGGGACACTGAAGCTTTCTTT. It encodes CAWSLPSWRRDTEAFF.

This clonotype was recorded a few times. This chain connects TRBV2 to TRBJ2-1; either TRBD1 or TRBD2 may fit D (5 bases each). CDR1 and CDR2 from the germline V gene are SNHLY and FYNNEI. This CDR3 has 14 residues. Trimming removed 6 bases at V and 1 base at J, with 10 bases between. CDR3 region: CASRGTVSYNEQFF. In nucleotides, the CDR3 is TGTGCCAGCAGGGGGACCGTTTCCTACAATGAGCAGTTCTTC.

V and J are TRBV5-1 and TRBJ1-6, with a possible D match to TRBD1 (5 bases). This CDR3 comprises 14 residues. V gave up 4 bases and J gave up 7 bases, with 12 bases separating them. Germline V gene lookup returns CDR1 SGHRS and CDR2 YFSETQ. This CDR3 reads CASSGGGGNSPLHF. DNA of the CDR3: TGCGCCAGCAGCGGTGGGGGTGGAAATTCACCCCTCCACTTT.